The T cell receptor (beta chain) under discussion was sequenced for a study of blood T cell repertoires in COVID-19. Study background: The study drew acute and convalescent COVID-19 samples from the United States, Italy and Spain. PBMCs, B-cell-depleted T cells, or T cells were the source of the cDNA or gDNA that made up the material.

In the original workflow: Estimates of nucleated cell counts were drawn from the amplification of reference gene primers. The method was immunoSEQ multiplex PCR; TCRdb's version includes in-frame clones alone and lacks a portion of them. That table supplies the V and J calls and clone size; D and trimming were determined from the DNA. The sample yields fewer than 120,000 clones, approximately 65% seen once. The CDR3 runs 13 residues. Germline trimming cut 9 bases from V and 6 bases from J; bases unmatched to any gene: 7. The V call is TRBV12-3 or TRBV12-4, the J call TRBJ2-3, with TRBD2 matching 9 bases. The clonotype was recovered from a woman in her sixties or seventies with acute or convalescent COVID-19. The source material was peripheral blood. The CDR3 DNA is TGTGCCAGACAAGCGGGGGGTCGGGATACGCAGTATTTT. Its protein product is CARQAGGRDTQYF.